These 9 T cell receptor beta chains originate from one sample sequenced in a study of cytomegalovirus exposure and HLA in healthy donors. Amplification used 60 Vbeta primers and 13 Jbeta primers. The method was immunoSEQ multiplex PCR; TCRdb's version includes in-frame clones alone and lacks a portion of them. The sample has 150,000 to 200,000 clones, roughly four fifths seen once. The specimen sequenced was PBMCs. Receptors originate from a girl aged 2-15 years in good health and CMV-seropositive.

The V call is TRBV2, the J call TRBJ2-7; maybe TRBD1 (6 bases). Germline lookup yields CDR1 SNHLY and CDR2 FYNNEI. The CDR3 consists of 14 residues. The V and J ends lost 11 bases and 1 base respectively, with 18 bases between them. The chain's CDR3 is CASWGPARSYEQYF. CDR3 bases: TGTGCCTCCTGGGGGCCAGCTAGGTCCTACGAGCAGTACTTC.

The rearrangement uses TRBV9 and TRBJ2-2; D is unresolved. This CDR3 contains 15 residues. Germline V CDR1 and CDR2: SGDLS, YYNGEE. The V and J ends lost 4 bases and 1 base respectively, with 11 bases between them. The CDR3, as DNA: TGTGCCAGCAGCCCCCCCAGAGGGAACACCGGGGAGCTGTTTTTT. Protein product: CASSPPRGNTGELFF.

V and J are TRBV28 and TRBJ1-5, with a possible D match to TRBD1 (6 bases). The CDR3 is made up of 15 amino acids. Trimming shortened V by 6 bases and J by 0 bases, and 12 bases separated the two germline ends. Germline V CDR1 and CDR2: MDHEN, SYDVKM. The CDR3, as DNA: TGTGCCAGCAGGGTGGACAGTTATAGCAATCAGCCCCAGCATTTT. This sequence encodes CASRVDSYSNQPQHF. Full variable domain (remainder filled in from reference TRBV28 and TRBJ1-5): DVKVTQSSRYLVKRTGEKVFLECVQDMDHENMFWYRQDPGLGLRLIYFSYDVKMKEKGDIPEGYSVSREKKERFSLILESASTNQTSMYLCASRVDSYSNQPQHFGDGTRLSIL.

This clone appeared once. The chain has TRBV7-2 and TRBJ1-1; 7 bases are a match to TRBD1. Germline CDR1 is SGHTA and CDR2 is FQGNSA. This CDR3 comprises 13 residues. Trimming took 8 bases from V and 1 from J; bases not matched to a gene: 4. In DNA form, the CDR3 reads TGTGCCAGCTTACAGGGGAGGAACACTGAAGCTTTCTTT. Translating gives CASLQGRNTEAFF.

The chain couples TRBV6-1 to TRBJ2-1, with 9 bases fitting TRBD2. Per germline, CDR1 MNHNS and CDR2 SASEGT. The J segment lost 4 bases and the V segment lost 2 bases, leaving 6 bases of the junction unmatched. CDR3 size: 16 residues. In DNA form, the CDR3 reads TGTGCCAGCAGTGAAATTAGCGGGAGTTGGTACAATGAGCAGTTCTTC. Translated: CASSEISGSWYNEQFF.

A word on this clone: This specimen includes other DNA sequences encoding the same CDR3. The J gene is TRBJ2-5, the V gene TRBV13; no definite D call. The CDR3 is 11 residues long. Germline CDR1 and CDR2: PRHDT and FYEKMQ (reference sequence). Trimming shortened V by 6 bases and J by 2 bases, and 4 bases separated the two germline ends. CDR3 in DNA: TGTGCCAGCAGTCTACAAGAGACCCAGTACTTC. This sequence encodes CASSLQETQYF. Combining the CDR3 with reference TRBV13 and TRBJ2-5 gives the whole variable domain AAGVIQSPRHLIKEKRETATLKCYPIPRHDTVYWYQQGPGQDPQFLISFYEKMQSDKGSIPDRFSAQQFSDYHSELNMSSLELGDSALYFCASSLQETQYFGPGTRLLVL.

In this sample, this clone turned up once. The chain uses TRBV7-9 and TRBJ2-2; 13 bases are a match to TRBD2. J gave up 3 bases and V 0 bases, and 1 base lay outside the gene matches. Germline V gene lookup returns CDR1 SEHNR and CDR2 FQNEAQ (reference sequence). The CDR3 extends over 17 amino acids. DNA of the CDR3: TGTGCCAGCAGCTTAGCTGGACTAGCGGGAGACACCGGGGAGCTGTTTTTT. The encoded protein is CASSLAGLAGDTGELFF.

The chain carries TRBV9 and TRBJ2-3, with 10 bases that match TRBD2. CDR3 size: 16 residues. Trimming took 4 bases from V and 2 from J; bases not matched to a gene: 7. Germline values: CDR1 SGDLS, CDR2 YYNGEE. This CDR3 reads CASSSWTSGYTDTQYF. CDR3 bases: TGTGCCAGCAGCTCTTGGACTAGCGGATACACAGATACGCAGTATTTT.

The V and J genes are TRBV7-3 and TRBJ2-1; possible D gene TRBD2, 6 bases. This CDR3 spans 15 amino acids. Germline CDR1 reads SGHTA; CDR2 reads FQGTGA. Trimming took 2 bases from V and 6 from J, leaving 14 bases between them. As DNA, the CDR3 is TGTGCCAGCAGCTTAGGTTCTACTAGCACCAATGAGCAGTTCTTC. This sequence encodes CASSLGSTSTNEQFF.